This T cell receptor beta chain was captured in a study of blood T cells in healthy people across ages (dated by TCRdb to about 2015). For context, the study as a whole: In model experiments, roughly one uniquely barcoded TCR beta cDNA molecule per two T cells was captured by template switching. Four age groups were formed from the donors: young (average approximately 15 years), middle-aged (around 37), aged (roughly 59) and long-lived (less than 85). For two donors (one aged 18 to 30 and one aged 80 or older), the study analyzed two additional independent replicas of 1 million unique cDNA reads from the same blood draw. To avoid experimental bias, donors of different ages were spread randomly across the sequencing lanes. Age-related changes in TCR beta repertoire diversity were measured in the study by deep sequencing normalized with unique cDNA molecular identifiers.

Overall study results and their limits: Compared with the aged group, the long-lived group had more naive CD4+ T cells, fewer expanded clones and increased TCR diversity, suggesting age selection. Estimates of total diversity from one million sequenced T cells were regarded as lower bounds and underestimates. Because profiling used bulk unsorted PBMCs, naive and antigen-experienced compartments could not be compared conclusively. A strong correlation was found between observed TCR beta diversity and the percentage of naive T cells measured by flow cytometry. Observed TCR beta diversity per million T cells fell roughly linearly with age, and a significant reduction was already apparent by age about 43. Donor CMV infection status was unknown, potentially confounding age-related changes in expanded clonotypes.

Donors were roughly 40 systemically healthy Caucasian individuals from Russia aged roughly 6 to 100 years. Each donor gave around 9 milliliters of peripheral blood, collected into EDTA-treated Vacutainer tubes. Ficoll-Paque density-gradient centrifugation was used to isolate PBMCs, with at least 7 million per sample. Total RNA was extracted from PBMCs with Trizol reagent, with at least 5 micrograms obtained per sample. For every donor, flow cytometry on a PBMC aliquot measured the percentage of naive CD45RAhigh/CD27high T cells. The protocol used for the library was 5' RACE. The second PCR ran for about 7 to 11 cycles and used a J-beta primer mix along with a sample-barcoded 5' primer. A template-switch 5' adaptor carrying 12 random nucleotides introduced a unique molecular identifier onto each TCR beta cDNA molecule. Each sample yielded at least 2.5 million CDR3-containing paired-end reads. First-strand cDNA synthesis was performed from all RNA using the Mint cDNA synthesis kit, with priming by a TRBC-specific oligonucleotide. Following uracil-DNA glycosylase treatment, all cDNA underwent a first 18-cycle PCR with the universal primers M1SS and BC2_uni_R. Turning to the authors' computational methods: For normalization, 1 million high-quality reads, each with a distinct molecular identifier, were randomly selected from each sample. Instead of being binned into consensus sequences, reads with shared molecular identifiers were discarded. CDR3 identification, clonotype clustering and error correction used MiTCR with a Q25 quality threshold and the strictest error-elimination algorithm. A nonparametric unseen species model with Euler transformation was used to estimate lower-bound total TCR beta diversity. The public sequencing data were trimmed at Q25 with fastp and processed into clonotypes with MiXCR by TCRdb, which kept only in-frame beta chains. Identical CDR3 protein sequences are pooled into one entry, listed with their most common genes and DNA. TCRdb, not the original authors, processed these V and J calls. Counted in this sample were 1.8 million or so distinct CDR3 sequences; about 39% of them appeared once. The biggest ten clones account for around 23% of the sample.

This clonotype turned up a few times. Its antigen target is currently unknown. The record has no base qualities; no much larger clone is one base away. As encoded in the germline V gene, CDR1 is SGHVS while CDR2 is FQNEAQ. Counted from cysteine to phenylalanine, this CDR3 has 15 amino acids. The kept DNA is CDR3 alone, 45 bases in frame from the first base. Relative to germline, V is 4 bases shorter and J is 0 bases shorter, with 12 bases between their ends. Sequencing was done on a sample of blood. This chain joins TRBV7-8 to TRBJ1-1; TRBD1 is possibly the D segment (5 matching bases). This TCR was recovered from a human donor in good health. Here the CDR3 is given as CASSSGRRLNTEAFF. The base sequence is TGTGCCAGCAGCTCGGGACGCCGACTGAACACTGAAGCTTTCTTT.